The 7 T cell receptor beta chains listed next were all sequenced from one sample in a study of blood T cell repertoires in COVID-19. Assay: immunoSEQ multiplex PCR; the TCRdb copy retains only in-frame clones and omits some. This table holds some 260,000 clones, 90% to 95% found once. The source material was PBMCs or T cells enriched from blood (not recorded which). All receptors derive from a woman between 18 and 29 years old who had recovered from COVID-19.

The gene calls are TRBV24-1 and TRBJ1-6; D remains ambiguous. The CDR3 extends over 15 amino acids. The germline gives CDR1 KGHDR, CDR2 SFDVKD. V lost 9 bases and J lost 5, with 16 bases in between. In DNA, the CDR3 is TGTGCCACCCCCGTCTCTTTCGCTAATAATTCACCCCTCCACTTT. This gives the protein CATPVSFANNSPLHF.

The chain joins TRBV28 to TRBJ1-5; D is ambiguous. The V end was cut by 3 bases, the J end by 5 bases, with 11 bases between. Germline V gene data show CDR1 as MDHEN and CDR2 as SYDVKM. The CDR3 is 14 amino acids. The CDR3 sequence is CASSLEQWDQPQHF. CDR3 bases: TGTGCCAGCAGTTTGGAACAGTGGGATCAGCCCCAGCATTTT.

The chain recombines TRBV11-2 with TRBJ2-5; 8 positions match TRBD1. V lost 4 bases, J lost 3 bases, and 10 bases stayed unmatched. The CDR3 has 16 amino acids. Germline assignment: CDR1 SGHAT and CDR2 FQNNGV. The DNA of the CDR3 is TGTGCCAGCAGCTCCAGCGACAGGGGAATAAAAGAGACCCAGTACTTC. Residues: CASSSSDRGIKETQYF.

The chain uses TRBV5-1 and TRBJ2-5; no clear D. This CDR3 region has 13 residues. The V end was cut by 2 bases, the J end by 1 base, with 6 bases between. Germline values: CDR1 SGHRS, CDR2 YFSETQ. The CDR3: CASSFGGQETQYF. The CDR3 DNA sequence: TGCGCCAGCAGCTTCGGCGGCCAAGAGACCCAGTACTTC. The variable domain in full, with the rest retrieved from reference TRBV5-1 and TRBJ2-5, is KAGVTQTPRYLIKTRGQQVTLSCSPISGHRSVSWYQQTPGQGLQFLFEYFSETQRNKGNFPGRFSGRQFSNSRSEMNVSTLELGDSALYLCASSFGGQETQYFGPGTRLLVL.

J is TRBJ2-2 and V is TRBV7-3; a weak D match, TRBD1 (6 bases). V was cut by 2 bases and J by 1 base, with 11 bases left in between. The germline CDR1 and CDR2 sequences are SGHTA and FQGTGA. CDR3 length: 16 amino acids. CDR3 loop: CASSLQGHMNTGELFF. CDR3 nucleotide sequence: TGTGCCAGCAGCTTACAGGGACACATGAACACCGGGGAGCTGTTTTTT.

This clone was counted once. The gene calls are TRBV3-1 (or the pseudogene TRBV3-2) and TRBJ1-1; no reliable D call. The CDR3 covers 13 residues. CDR1 and CDR2 from the germline V gene are LGHDT and YNNKEL (reference sequence). Trimming cost V 5 bases and J 8 bases, with 15 bases left between them. The CDR3 sequence: CASSGTPREEAFF. The CDR3 nucleotides read TGTGCCAGCAGCGGCACTCCCCGGGAGGAAGCTTTCTTT.

The chain joins TRBV6-2 or TRBV6-3 to TRBJ1-1; 7 bases are shared with TRBD1. The trim removed 0 bases at V and 4 bases at J, leaving 5 bases unmatched. CDR3 size: 15 residues. Germline CDR1 is MNHEY and CDR2 is SVGEGT. The CDR3: CASSYSGQSITEAFF. In DNA form, the CDR3 reads TGTGCCAGCAGTTACTCGGGACAGTCTATCACTGAAGCTTTCTTT.